Given below is one T cell receptor (beta chain) in context. Germline CDR1 reads MGHRA; CDR2 reads YSYEKL. This CDR3 spans 14 amino acids. With 4 bases removed from V and 0 bases from J, the gap between germline ends came to 9 bases. Data came from immunoSEQ multiplex PCR; TCRdb stores just in-frame clones and leaves some out. The data hold about 320,000 clones, with 90% observed a single time. This entry belongs to a study of blood T cell repertoires in COVID-19. Whole-study context: T cells, B-cell-depleted T cells, or PBMCs provided the cDNA or gDNA that served as material.

The chain couples TRBV4-1 to TRBJ2-5, with D uncertain. This receptor was identified in a woman aged 25 to 39 who had been exposed to COVID-19. The sample was PBMCs or T cells enriched from blood (not recorded which). The CDR3 spells CASSPAANQETQYF. The CDR3 DNA reads as TGCGCCAGCAGCCCCGCGGCGAACCAAGAGACCCAGTACTTC.